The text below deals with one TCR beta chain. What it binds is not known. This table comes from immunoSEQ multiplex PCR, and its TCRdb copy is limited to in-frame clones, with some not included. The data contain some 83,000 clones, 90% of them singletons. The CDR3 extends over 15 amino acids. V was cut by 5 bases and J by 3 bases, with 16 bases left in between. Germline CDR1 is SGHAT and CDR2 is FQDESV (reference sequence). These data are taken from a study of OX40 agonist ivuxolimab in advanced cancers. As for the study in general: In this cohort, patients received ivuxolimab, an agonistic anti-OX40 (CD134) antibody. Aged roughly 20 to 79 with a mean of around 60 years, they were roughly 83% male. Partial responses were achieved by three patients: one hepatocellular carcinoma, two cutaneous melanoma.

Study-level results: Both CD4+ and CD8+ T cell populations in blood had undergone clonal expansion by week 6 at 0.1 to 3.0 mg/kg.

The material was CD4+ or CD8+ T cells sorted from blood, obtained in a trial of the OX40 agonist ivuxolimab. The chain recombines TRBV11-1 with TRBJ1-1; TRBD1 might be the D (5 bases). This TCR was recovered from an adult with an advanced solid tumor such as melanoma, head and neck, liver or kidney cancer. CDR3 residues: CASSRHRTRDTEAFF. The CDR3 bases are TGTGCCAGCAGCCGACACAGGACGAGGGACACTGAAGCTTTCTTT.